What follows are 21 T cell receptor beta chains derived from one specimen sequenced in a study of T cell repertoires in cytomegalovirus infection. TCRdb ran MiXCR on the reads and lists one entry per CDR3 protein. Seen here are almost 500,000 distinct CDR3 sequences, approximately 10% observed once, and the top ten hold roughly a tenth. The specimen was PBMCs. The receptors were sampled from a human donor in good health (CMV status not recorded). Some clones in this sample may be carry-over from other donors' samples.

This chain links TRBV20-1 with TRBJ2-7; TRBD2 matches at 9 bases. J was trimmed by 5 bases and V by 6 bases; bases with no gene match: 5. The CDR3 is 12 amino acids. Germline V lookup: CDR1 DFQATT, CDR2 SNEGSKA (reference sequence). The CDR3 DNA sequence: TGCAGTGCCGGACTAGCGAGGAACGAGCAGTACTTC. Its protein is CSAGLARNEQYF.

The chain combines TRBV5-6 with TRBJ1-6; 9 bases match TRBD1. Germline assignment: CDR1 SGHDT and CDR2 YYEEEE. CDR3 length: 16 amino acids. J gave up 10 bases and V 5 bases, and 13 bases lay outside the gene matches. CDR3 in DNA: TGTGCCAGCAGGGATTTTAGGACAGGGGTAGGCTCACCCCTCCACTTT. The encoded protein is CASRDFRTGVGSPLHF.

This clonotype was seen ten or more times. This chain joins TRBV6-1 and TRBJ2-7; no clear D. CDR1 and CDR2 (germline): MNHNS, SASEGT. Trimming removed 2 bases from V and 0 bases from J, with 8 bases in between. This CDR3 contains 14 residues. As DNA, the CDR3 is TGTGCCAGCAGTGAACAGAAACACTCCTACGAGCAGTACTTC. Amino acids: CASSEQKHSYEQYF.

This clonotype has more than one count but fewer than ten. In DNA form, the CDR3 reads TGTGCCAGCTCACCAGTGCTGGGAGGGCCTGCCACCGGGGAGCTGTTTTTT. Translating gives CASSPVLGGPATGELFF. V is TRBV18 and J is TRBJ2-2, with 7 bases identical to TRBD2. The V gene's germline CDR1 is KGHSH and CDR2 LQKENI. The V segment lost 2 bases and the J segment 4 bases; nucleotides outside the gene matches: 10. The CDR3 covers 17 residues.

Many counts were recorded for this clonotype. CDR3 in DNA: TGTGCCAGCAGCCTGAGGGGGTTGGCTAATGAAAAACTGTTTTTT. Amino acid sequence: CASSLRGLANEKLFF. The chain is built from TRBV5-4 and TRBJ1-4; perhaps TRBD1 as D (6 bases). The CDR3 sequence is 15 residues long. Trimming took off 4 bases at V and 3 bases at J, with 13 bases between the two ends. The V gene's germline CDR1 is SGHNT and CDR2 YYREEE (reference sequence).

As DNA, the CDR3 is TGTGCCAGCACCAATAGCGGGGGTCTAGATACGCAGTATTTT. Residues: CASTNSGGLDTQYF. This chain links TRBV6-5 with TRBJ2-3, with TRBD2 matching 9 bases. There are 14 residues in the CDR3. V shed 7 bases, J shed 5 bases, and the junction held 7 bases outside the gene matches. The germline CDR1 and CDR2 sequences are MNHEY and SVGAGI.

A few counts support this clonotype. This chain uses TRBV2 with TRBJ2-1; the match to TRBD2 covers 7 bases. Per the germline V gene, CDR1 is SNHLY and CDR2 is FYNNEI. The CDR3 length is 15 residues. With V trimmed by 0 bases and J by 7 bases, 6 bases remained unmatched. The CDR3 nucleotides read TGTGCCAGCAGTGAAGCGGCGGGAGCATGGAATGAGCAGTTCTTC. Translated: CASSEAAGAWNEQFF. Full variable domain (remainder filled in from reference TRBV2 and TRBJ2-1): EPEVTQTPSHQVTQMGQEVILRCVPISNHLYFYWYRQILGQKVEFLVSFYNNEISEKSEIFDDQFSVERPDGSNFTLKIRSTKLEDSAMYFCASSEAAGAWNEQFFGPGTRLTVL.

In this sample, this clonotype turned up many times. The chain recombines TRBV7-9 with TRBJ2-1; D assignment may be TRBD1 or TRBD2 (6 bases each). V shed 6 bases and J shed 10 bases, with 10 bases lying between them. CDR3 length: 11 amino acids. Germline V gene data show CDR1 as SEHNR and CDR2 as FQNEAQ (reference sequence). The CDR3 spells CASRFGGEQFF. The CDR3 DNA sequence: TGTGCCAGCAGATTCGGGGGCGAGCAGTTCTTC.

This clonotype was found many times. The V gene is TRBV28, the J gene TRBJ1-2, with 7 nucleotides matching TRBD1. Germline CDR1 is MDHEN and CDR2 is SYDVKM. The CDR3 is 15 residues long. The J segment lost 0 bases and the V segment lost 4 bases, leaving 5 bases of the junction unmatched. CDR3 residues: CASSSTGLANYGYTF. CDR3 DNA sequence: TGTGCCAGCAGTTCGACAGGGCTAGCTAACTATGGCTACACCTTC.

The chain recombines TRBV20-1 with TRBJ2-5; no reliable D call. The germline V and J ends were trimmed by 6 bases and 5 bases, with 16 bases remaining between them. The CDR3 contains 13 residues. Germline loops: CDR1 DFQATT, CDR2 SNEGSKA (reference sequence). The DNA for the CDR3 is TGCAGTGCACCGAAAGTGGGAAAGGAGACCCAGTACTTC. Translating it yields CSAPKVGKETQYF.

This clonotype was found many times. The chain employs TRBV28 and TRBJ2-5, with 12 bases identical to TRBD2. CDR1 is MDHEN and CDR2 is SYDVKM in the germline V gene. V was clipped by 5 bases and J by 5 bases; unmatched bases: 12. The CDR3 runs 17 residues. CDR3 residues: CASSPGVTSGRRETQYF. The CDR3 nucleotides are TGTGCCAGCAGTCCTGGGGTGACTAGCGGGAGACGTGAGACCCAGTACTTC.

Regarding this clonotype: Possible read error: a much larger clone is one base away. The chain joins TRBV7-3 to TRBJ2-1, with D tentatively TRBD2 (5 bases). Germline lookup yields CDR1 SGHTA and CDR2 FQGTGA. This CDR3 comprises 12 residues. The CDR3 is CASSPSGSEQSF. The DNA for the CDR3 is TGTGCCAGCAGCCCTTCTGGTAGCGAGCAGTCCTTC.

This clonotype was observed a few times. The chain links TRBV20-1 to TRBJ2-1; D might be TRBD2 (6 bases). V was trimmed by 4 bases and J by 2 bases, leaving 12 bases between them. The V gene's germline CDR1 is DFQATT and CDR2 SNEGSKA (reference sequence). The CDR3 is 14 amino acids. The CDR3 here is CSANSGGPYNEQFF. The CDR3 coding sequence is TGCAGTGCTAATTCCGGAGGGCCCTACAATGAGCAGTTCTTC.

There are a few counts of this clonotype. The gene calls are TRBV5-5 and TRBJ2-2; D call uncertain. Germline V gene data show CDR1 as SGHKS and CDR2 as YYEKEE (reference sequence). V was cut by 1 base and J by 2 bases, with 9 bases left in between. CDR3 length: 15 residues. CDR3 nucleotide sequence: TGTGCCAGCAGCTTGAGGGTTCTTAACACCGGGGAGCTGTTTTTT. It specifies CASSLRVLNTGELFF.

This clonotype appeared many times. The chain employs TRBV5-1 and TRBJ2-1; TRBD2 matches at 11 bases. The CDR3 covers 16 residues. Germline trimming cut 3 bases from V and 4 bases from J; bases unmatched to any gene: 6. Germline V gives CDR1 SGHRS, CDR2 YFSETQ. This CDR3 is CASSYLPSGGYNEQFF. CDR3 coding DNA: TGCGCCAGCAGCTACCTACCTAGCGGGGGGTACAATGAGCAGTTCTTC. The full variable domain, completed using reference TRBV5-1 and TRBJ2-1, is KAGVTQTPRYLIKTRGQQVTLSCSPISGHRSVSWYQQTPGQGLQFLFEYFSETQRNKGNFPGRFSGRQFSNSRSEMNVSTLELGDSALYLCASSYLPSGGYNEQFFGPGTRLTVL.

This clonotype has more than one count but fewer than ten. The DNA of the CDR3 is TGTGCCAGCAATCAGGTCAATCAGCCCCAGCATTTT. Residues: CASNQVNQPQHF. The V and J genes are TRBV28 and TRBJ1-5; D gene uncertain. The CDR3 covers 12 residues. The V gene lost 7 bases and the J gene lost 3 bases, with 7 bases spanning the gap. The germline gives CDR1 MDHEN, CDR2 SYDVKM. The full variable domain, in which reference TRBV28 and TRBJ1-5 provide the parts outside the CDR3, is DVKVTQSSRYLVKRTGEKVFLECVQDMDHENMFWYRQDPGLGLRLIYFSYDVKMKEKGDIPEGYSVSREKKERFSLILESASTNQTSMYLCASNQVNQPQHFGDGTRLSIL.

This clonotype was recorded at least ten times. The V call is TRBV7-3, the J call TRBJ1-3; D gene uncertain. V was clipped by 5 bases and J by 2 bases, with 7 bases between them. This CDR3 comprises 13 residues. In germline, CDR1 is SGHTA, CDR2 FQGTGA. CDR3 DNA: TGTGCCAGCAGCACCGCCGCTGGAAACACCATATATTTT. Its translation: CASSTAAGNTIYF. Based on the CDR3 plus reference TRBV7-3 and TRBJ1-3, the full variable domain is GAGVSQTPSNKVTEKGKYVELRCDPISGHTALYWYRQSLGQGPEFLIYFQGTGAADDSGLPNDRFFAVRPEGSVSTLKIQRTERGDSAVYLCASSTAAGNTIYFGEGSWLTVV.

With respect to this clonotype: Just one base apart from a much larger clone, this may be a read error. V and J are TRBV28 and TRBJ1-5, with D possibly being TRBD1 (6 bases). The germline V gene has CDR1 MDHEN and CDR2 SYDVKM. The CDR3 is 14 residues long. The DNA of the CDR3 is TGTGCCCGCAGCCGTAAACAGGGAATACAGCCCCAGCATTTT. It translates to CARSRKQGIQPQHF.

The chain has TRBV2 and TRBJ2-3; D not certain. This CDR3 comprises 11 residues. V was clipped by 7 bases and J by 5 bases, with 7 bases between them. Germline assignment: CDR1 SNHLY and CDR2 FYNNEI. The CDR3 sequence is CASTLLDTQYF. The CDR3 region has the DNA TGTGCCAGCACCCTCTTAGATACGCAGTATTTT.

The rearrangement joins TRBV4-2 to TRBJ2-2; D remains unclear. The CDR3 has 16 amino acids. V lost 0 bases and J 5 bases, leaving 13 bases between the germline ends. Germline V gene lookup returns CDR1 LGHNA and CDR2 YNFKEQ. CDR3 sequence: CASSQEGGQPTGELFF. CDR3 DNA: TGTGCCAGCAGCCAAGAAGGTGGCCAGCCAACCGGGGAGCTGTTTTTT.

This clonotype was observed many times. The V and J genes are TRBV28 and TRBJ2-1; 11 bases are a match to TRBD2. Losses at the gene ends were 2 bases for V and 5 bases for J; bases not matched to a gene: 5. This CDR3 spans 16 amino acids. Per germline, CDR1 MDHEN and CDR2 SYDVKM. The chain's CDR3 is CASSLVSGRADNEQFF. The CDR3 bases are TGTGCCAGCAGTTTAGTTAGCGGGAGGGCGGACAATGAGCAGTTCTTC.